What follows are 20 T cell receptor beta chains derived from one specimen sequenced in a study of T cells in Graves' hyperthyroidism and ophthalmopathy. RNA transcripts yielded amplified TCR beta CDR3 regions. HTBI primers drove first-round RT-PCR of the TCR CDR3. TCRdb reanalysed the multiplex PCR reads using MiXCR and keeps one entry per CDR3 protein. The sample contains about 530,000 distinct CDR3 sequences, 17% of which appear only once. The sample comprised blood. These receptors were taken from a woman in her late teens or twenties with Graves' ophthalmopathy.

This clonotype has a count of ten or more. This chain uses TRBV28 with TRBJ2-3, with no clear D. Germline CDR1 and CDR2: MDHEN and SYDVKM. The V end lost 2 bases, the J end lost 11 bases, and 8 bases lay between the germline ends. The CDR3 is made up of 11 amino acids. The CDR3 region has the DNA TGTGCCAGCAGTTTAGGCCTGTTGCAGTATTTT. This translates into CASSLGLLQYF.

This sequence joins TRBV10-3 and TRBJ2-1, with D maybe TRBD2 (7 bases). CDR1 is ENHRY, CDR2 SYGVKD, per germline. Between the trimmed V and J ends, which lost 7 bases and 7 bases, there was a span of 23 bases. CDR3 size: 16 residues. DNA of the CDR3: TGTGCCATCAAGGGGGGGGAGGGGGAGTATGTGAATGAGCAGTTCTTC. Amino acids: CAIKGGEGEYVNEQFF.

Of note for this clonotype: This may be a read error, as it is one base from a much larger clone. This chain connects TRBV18 to TRBJ1-1, with D possibly being TRBD1 (6 bases). This CDR3 spans 16 amino acids. Germline V lookup: CDR1 KGHSH, CDR2 LQKENI. Deletions cut 4 bases from V and 2 bases from J, with 17 bases between. The CDR3 bases are TGTGCCAGCTCACTACCTACAGGGCTCATTAACACTGAAGCTTTCTTT. It is translated as CASSLPTGLINTEAFF.

With respect to this clonotype: A much larger clone is a single base away; this may be a read error. The chain is built from TRBV28 and TRBJ2-5; tentative D call: TRBD2 (6 bases). CDR1 MDHEN and CDR2 SYDVKM come from the germline V gene. The CDR3 length is 13 residues. The DNA of the CDR3 is TGTGCCAGCAGTTTGCGGGGATTGAAGACCCAGTGCTTC. Protein product: CASSLRGLKTQCF.

This clonotype occurred many times. The chain recombines TRBV28 with TRBJ2-7; possible D gene TRBD2, 5 bases. V was pared by 6 bases and J by 2 bases, with 20 bases between. This CDR3 contains 16 residues. Germline V gene sequence: CDR1 MDHEN, CDR2 SYDVKM. The CDR3 sequence: CASRPAYSGNTYEQYF. The CDR3 DNA reads TGTGCCAGCAGACCCGCCTACAGCGGCAACACCTACGAGCAGTACTTC. Variable domain in full (rest from reference TRBV28 and TRBJ2-7): DVKVTQSSRYLVKRTGEKVFLECVQDMDHENMFWYRQDPGLGLRLIYFSYDVKMKEKGDIPEGYSVSREKKERFSLILESASTNQTSMYLCASRPAYSGNTYEQYFGPGTRLTVT.

The chain uses TRBV6-2 or TRBV6-3 and TRBJ2-1; 7 bases agree with TRBD1. The V segment lost 5 bases and the J segment 9 bases; nucleotides outside the gene matches: 10. The CDR3 has 14 residues. CDR1 and CDR2 (germline): MNHEY, SVGEGT. CDR3: CASSPRQGWFEQFF. CDR3 DNA: TGTGCCAGCAGTCCGCGACAGGGTTGGTTTGAGCAGTTCTTC.

This clonotype came up many times. This CDR3 is CASSQPDRAYSEAFF. The DNA for the CDR3 is TGCGCCAGCAGCCAACCGGACAGGGCTTACTCTGAAGCTTTCTTT. V gene TRBV4-1 combines with J gene TRBJ1-1, with 8 positions matching TRBD1. The CDR3 is 15 amino acids. Unmatched junction bases numbered 8, after V lost 2 bases and J lost 6 bases. Germline assignment: CDR1 MGHRA and CDR2 YSYEKL.

Many counts were recorded for this clonotype. The CDR3 DNA is TGTGCCAGCAGTGTAGGACAGGGGGATGGTCAAGAGACCCAGTACTTC. Translating gives CASSVGQGDGQETQYF. This chain uses TRBV2 with TRBJ2-5, with TRBD1 identical over 10 bases. Losses at the gene ends were 4 bases for V and 2 bases for J; bases not matched to a gene: 7. Germline-derived CDR1 and CDR2 are SNHLY and FYNNEI. This CDR3 has 16 amino acids.

This clonotype was seen many times. The V call is TRBV11-2, the J call TRBJ2-5; TRBD2 matches 15 bases. The CDR3 covers 18 residues. The junction had 9 bases not matched to a gene; V was cut back by 2 bases and J by 5 bases. Germline CDR1 is SGHAT and CDR2 is FQNNGV. CDR3: CASSLKRTSGGARETQYF. The DNA for the CDR3 is TGTGCCAGCAGCTTAAAAAGGACTAGCGGGGGGGCTCGGGAGACCCAGTACTTC.

This clonotype has ten or more counts. This sequence joins TRBV30 and TRBJ1-2; D is ambiguous. This CDR3 spans 12 amino acids. V gave up 6 bases and J gave up 1 base, with 9 bases separating them. In germline, CDR1 is GTSNPN, CDR2 SVGIG (reference sequence). The CDR3: CACATFNYGYTF. The CDR3, as DNA: TGTGCCTGTGCAACCTTTAACTATGGCTACACCTTC.

This clonotype was counted only a few times. This chain connects TRBV2 to TRBJ1-6, with D possibly matching TRBD1 (6 bases). Trimming left V 4 bases short and J 10 bases short, with 17 bases between. This CDR3 contains 15 residues. CDR1 is SNHLY and CDR2 is FYNNEI in the germline V gene. CDR3 loop: CASSASTGTSSPLHF. In DNA form, the CDR3 reads TGTGCCAGCAGTGCCTCCACCGGGACATCCTCACCCCTCCACTTT.

This sequence joins TRBV30 and TRBJ1-3; D perhaps matches TRBD1 (5 bases). Trimming left V 3 bases short and J 1 base short, with 10 bases between. The germline gives CDR1 GTSNPN, CDR2 SVGIG (reference sequence). CDR3 length equals 14 residues. The CDR3 DNA reads as TGTGCCTGGAGACGGGGACGGTCTGGAAACACCATATATTTT. As protein: CAWRRGRSGNTIYF.

This clonotype has a handful of counts. The chain couples TRBV6-2 or TRBV6-3 to TRBJ1-1; D is possibly TRBD1 (5 bases). Germline lookup yields CDR1 MNHEY and CDR2 SVGEGT. V lost 0 bases, J lost 8 bases, and 16 bases lay in between. This CDR3 has 15 amino acids. The CDR3 DNA is TGTGCCAGCAGTTACTCCTCGGGAGGGGCCCTCGAAGCTTTCTTT. Translated, it gives CASSYSSGGALEAFF.

In the case of this clonotype: Being one base from a much bigger clone, this may be a read error. The CDR3 sequence: CASSSAQGADTEAFF. The CDR3 nucleotides are TGTGCCAGCTCGTCGGCCCAGGGAGCCGACACTGAAGCTTTCTTT. V and J are TRBV18 and TRBJ1-1; D possibly corresponds to TRBD1 (5 bases). Germline-derived CDR1 and CDR2 are KGHSH and LQKENI. The CDR3 totals 15 residues. V was trimmed by 6 bases and J by 3 bases, leaving 17 bases between them.

This clonotype was observed a handful of times. The chain recombines TRBV5-1 with TRBJ1-4; TRBD1 aligns across 12 bases. The V gene end was trimmed by 1 base and the J gene end by 8 bases; junction bases not matched to a gene: 3. Germline CDR1 reads SGHRS; CDR2 reads YFSETQ. The CDR3 has 15 residues. The CDR3 nucleotides read TGCGCCAGCAGCTTGATGGGGACAGGGGGCGAAAAACTGTTTTTT. The encoded protein is CASSLMGTGGEKLFF.

This clonotype was picked up many times. The genes are TRBV27 and TRBJ1-2; D is possibly TRBD1 (5 bases). Trimming removed 10 bases at V and 3 bases at J, with 15 bases between. The CDR3 contains 13 residues. CDR1 MNHEY and CDR2 SMNVEV come from the germline V gene (reference sequence). The CDR3 coding sequence is TGTGCCATATACATGACAGCCGACTATGGCTACACCTTC. Translation gives CAIYMTADYGYTF.

This clonotype was seen at least ten times. J is TRBJ1-1 and V is TRBV10-3; D remains ambiguous. CDR3 length equals 15 residues. Germline CDR1 and CDR2: ENHRY and SYGVKD. The V end was cut by 0 bases, the J end by 1 base, with 9 bases between. This chain's CDR3 is CAISESAPANTEAFF. CDR3 DNA: TGTGCCATCAGTGAGTCCGCCCCAGCGAACACTGAAGCTTTCTTT.

This clonotype was seen ten or more times. The chain has TRBV20-1 and TRBJ1-4; tentatively, D is TRBD1 (5 bases). Between the trimmed V and J ends, which lost 3 bases and 5 bases, there was a span of 19 bases. CDR3 length equals 16 residues. Germline-derived CDR1 and CDR2 are DFQATT and SNEGSKA (reference sequence). The CDR3 loop reads CSASPLGGGENEKLFF. The CDR3 DNA reads TGCAGTGCTAGCCCACTGGGCGGGGGTGAAAATGAAAAACTGTTTTTT.

In its sample, this clonotype was seen many times. The chain combines TRBV28 with TRBJ2-7, with D perhaps given as TRBD1 or TRBD2 (6 bases each). This CDR3 contains 13 residues. The V gene lost 6 bases and the J gene lost 6 bases, with 15 bases spanning the gap. Germline V gene lookup returns CDR1 MDHEN and CDR2 SYDVKM. CDR3 region: CASREPRGLEQYF. CDR3 DNA: TGTGCCAGCAGAGAACCTCGGGGGCTCGAGCAGTACTTC.

This clonotype was seen at least ten times. This chain links TRBV7-3 with TRBJ2-1; 15 bases align to TRBD2. Germline assignment: CDR1 SGHTA and CDR2 FQGTGA. Unmatched junction bases numbered 12, after V lost 3 bases and J lost 3 bases. The length of the CDR3 is 20 residues. The CDR3 DNA reads TGTGCCAGCAGCTTCGGAGGACTAGCGGGGGGGTACAAGAGCTACAATGAGCAGTTCTTC. Protein product: CASSFGGLAGGYKSYNEQFF.